The clone carrying this T cell receptor (beta chain) was counted many times. Unsorted libraries used 2 million PBMCs kept at -80 degrees C. The data were taken from a study of neurological immune-mediated disorders. The ends were cut back, 5 bases at V and 4 bases at J, with 11 bases in the middle. CDR1 and CDR2 from the germline V gene are SGHAT and FQNNGV. The CDR3 covers 14 residues. The cDNA was produced through 5'RACE with 10-nucleotide random UMIs. Using its own MiXCR run on the 5' RACE reads, TCRdb lists one record per CDR3 protein. Altogether about 84,000 distinct CDR3 sequences are present, about a tenth being singletons, with the ten largest covering about 1.8%.

The chain joins TRBV11-2 to TRBJ2-2, with a possible D match to TRBD2 (6 bases). The TCR originated in a man in his forties in good health. Sequenced input: PBMCs. This CDR3 is CASSPGTLTGELFF. In DNA form, the CDR3 reads TGTGCCAGCAGCCCTGGGACTCTCACCGGGGAGCTGTTTTTT.